What follows is one TCR beta chain and its context. Germline lookup yields CDR1 LNHDA and CDR2 SQIVND (reference sequence). This CDR3 has 17 amino acids. Trimming took 6 bases from V and 3 from J, leaving 22 bases between them. This sample's time point: roughly 13 months of natalizumab therapy. This sample stems from a study of multiple sclerosis patients with progressive multifocal leukoencephalopathy. The assay was immunoSEQ multiplex PCR, and TCRdb's table has in-frame clones only and misses some. The data show about 25,000 clones, with less than 95% seen just once and 2% to 2.5% held by the top ten.

The chain employs TRBV19 and TRBJ2-3; a possible D gene is TRBD2 (6 bases). The specimen was PBMCs, collected from a patient treated with natalizumab. The source of this sequence is a man aged 25 to 40 with multiple sclerosis. In DNA form, the CDR3 reads TGTGCCAGTAGCCTAGGGACTGCCGGGACTGCTACAGATACGCAGTATTTT. Translation gives CASSLGTAGTATDTQYF.